Shown below are 3 T cell receptor beta chains from a single sample sequenced in a study of cytomegalovirus exposure and HLA in healthy donors. The PCR had 60 Vbeta and 13 Jbeta primers. Method: immunoSEQ multiplex PCR; TCRdb's copy keeps in-frame clones and lacks some. The data show 150,000 to 200,000 clones, roughly 79% seen once. Sequencing was done on a sample of PBMCs. The source is a man aged 25 to 45 in good health and CMV-seronegative.

V and J are TRBV7-9 and TRBJ2-5; 8 bases are shared with TRBD1. J gave up 0 bases and V 6 bases, and 15 bases lay outside the gene matches. CDR3 length: 18 residues. Germline CDR1 is SEHNR and CDR2 is FQNEAQ (reference sequence). CDR3 in amino acids: CASSRGPGGLYNQETQYF. The CDR3 region has the DNA TGTGCCAGCAGTCGGGGACCAGGGGGCCTTTATAACCAAGAGACCCAGTACTTC.

The CDR3 sequence: CASSPRVAGELFF. The CDR3 DNA reads as TGTGCCAGCAGCCCCAGGGTAGCCGGGGAGCTGTTTTTT. V is TRBV7-3 and J is TRBJ2-2; TRBD1 might be the D (5 bases). V was cut by 5 bases and J by 6 bases, with 10 bases left in between. Germline V CDR1 and CDR2: SGHTA, FQGTGA. The CDR3 is 13 residues long.

The chain combines TRBV19 with TRBJ1-2; possibly TRBD1 for D (6 bases). Germline-derived CDR1 and CDR2 are LNHDA and SQIVND (reference sequence). The CDR3 runs to 15 residues. V lost 7 bases and J lost 0, with 15 bases in between. The CDR3 loop reads CASNAGAYPNYGYTF. The CDR3 nucleotides read TGTGCCAGTAACGCGGGGGCCTACCCTAACTATGGCTACACCTTC.